Listed below are T cell receptor beta chains from one sample, sequenced in a study of cytomegalovirus exposure and HLA in healthy donors. TCRdb's copy holds only in-frame clones and misses some; the assay was immunoSEQ multiplex PCR. The sample records about 140,000 clones, about 82% being singletons. Sequencing used PBMCs. The receptors were sampled from a male donor in good health and CMV-seronegative. Both conserved end residues are part of each CDR3. The D gene is left open where the match is weak. A clone size is listed for some rows: how often the clone was seen (once, few, many), or a class if it is expanded.

V gene	clone size	D gene	J gene	CDR3 DNA	CDR3 protein
TRBV6-5	NA	TRBD2	TRBJ2-3	TGTGCCAGCAGAGACCTAGCGGGGGGGCTCGATACGCAGTATTTT	CASRDLAGGLDTQYF
TRBV5-1	few	NA	TRBJ2-5	TGCGCCAGCAGCTTGGCCCAGGACAGTATCCAAGAGACCCAGTACTTC	CASSLAQDSIQETQYF
TRBV11-3	NA	NA	TRBJ2-5	TGTGCCAGCAGCCGGACTGTACAAGAGACCCAGTACTTC	CASSRTVQETQYF
TRBV4-1	NA	TRBD1	TRBJ1-4	TGCGCCAGCAGCTCGGGACAGGGGGCGCGGGCTAATGAAAAACTGTTTTTT	CASSSGQGARANEKLFF
TRBV6-4	NA	TRBD1	TRBJ2-6	TGTGCCAGCAGTGACACGGCAGGGGGCGCTGGGGCCAACGTCCTGACTTTC	CASSDTAGGAGANVLTF
TRBV30	NA	TRBD2	TRBJ2-5	TGTGCCTGGAGTGTATCTCGCGGGAGAGAGACCCAGTACTTC	CAWSVSRGRETQYF
TRBV6-1	NA	NA	TRBJ2-7	TGTGCCAGCAGAGAGAGGGTCGAGGTAGGCGAGCAGTACTTC	CASRERVEVGEQYF
TRBV6-5	NA	NA	TRBJ1-5	TGTGCCAGCAGTTACAGGCAGGACAATCAGCCCCAGCATTTT	CASSYRQDNQPQHF
TRBV6-1	NA	NA	TRBJ1-3	TGTGCCAGCAGTGAAGTCGGGGGAGTGAGCGGAAACACCATATATTTT	CASSEVGGVSGNTIYF
TRBV7-2	NA	TRBD1	TRBJ1-6	TGTGCCAGCAGCTTACTACCCGGGACAGCCAATTCACCCCTCCACTTT	CASSLLPGTANSPLHF
TRBV28	NA	NA	TRBJ1-1	TGTGCCAGCAGTTTCGCGGGGGCGGGCGCTTTCTTT	CASSFAGAGAFF
TRBV10-3	NA	NA	TRBJ1-5	TGTGCCACCCAGGAGGGTGAGGATCAGCCCCAGCATTTT	CATQEGEDQPQHF
TRBV10-3	NA	NA	TRBJ2-2	TGTGCCATCTCTGCTATCGACACCGGGGAGCTGTTTTTT	CAISAIDTGELFF
TRBV7-9	NA	TRBD2	TRBJ2-2	TGTGCCAGCAGCTTTAGCGGGAGGACCACCGGGGAGCTGTTTTTT	CASSFSGRTTGELFF
TRBV6-5	NA	TRBD1	TRBJ1-2	TGTGCCAGCAGTGACAGGGGGGGGTATGGCTACACCTTC	CASSDRGGYGYTF
TRBV27	NA	NA	TRBJ1-4	TGTGCCAGCAGTTTATCCGAGGAAAATGAAAAACTGTTTTTT	CASSLSEENEKLFF
TRBV5-1	NA	TRBD2	TRBJ2-6	TGCGCCAGCAGCGTGGGGACTAGCGGCTCTGGGGCCAACGTCCTGACTTTC	CASSVGTSGSGANVLTF
TRBV5-1	once	NA	TRBJ2-1	TGCGCCAGCAGCTTGGCGCTAGCGAGGGACAATGAGCAGTTCTTC	CASSLALARDNEQFF
TRBV7-9	NA	TRBD1	TRBJ2-5	TGTGCCAGCAGCTTAGCCTCATCCGGGACAGGGGTTCGGGAGACCCAGTACTTC	CASSLASSGTGVRETQYF
TRBV5-1	NA	NA	TRBJ2-1	TGCGCCAGCAGCCCGTCGATAGTGACAGGCTATAGCTCCTACAATGAGCAGTTCTTC	CASSPSIVTGYSSYNEQFF
TRBV6-1	NA	NA	TRBJ2-1	TGTGCCAGCAGTGATACTATATCAGGGTCCAATGAGCAGTTCTTC	CASSDTISGSNEQFF
TRBV5-1	NA	TRBD2	TRBJ2-1	TGCGCCAGCAGCTTGGACTTGGGTGGCGGGGGGGATCCCAATGAGCAGTTCTTC	CASSLDLGGGGDPNEQFF
TRBV29-1	NA	TRBD2	TRBJ2-2	TGCAGCGCCCGGGGGAGCGGGAGTACCAGGGCCGGGGAGCTGTTTTTT	CSARGSGSTRAGELFF
TRBV7-3	NA	NA	TRBJ2-1	TGTGCCAGCAGCTTAATTCGCACGAGCTCCTACAATGAGCAGTTCTTC	CASSLIRTSSYNEQFF
TRBV15	NA	TRBD1	TRBJ2-3	TGTGCCACCAGCAGAGTTCGACAGGGGGGAGCAGATACGCAGTATTTT	CATSRVRQGGADTQYF
TRBV28	NA	TRBD1	TRBJ2-3	TGTGCCATTTCGGGACAGGGAAGTGCAGATACGCAGTATTTT	CAISGQGSADTQYF
TRBV6-1	NA	TRBD1	TRBJ1-1	TGTGCCAGCAGGAAATCGACAGGGGCCAACACTGAAGCTTTCTTT	CASRKSTGANTEAFF
TRBV7-3	once	TRBD2	TRBJ2-1	TGTGCCAGCACTAGCGGGGGGGCCGATGAGCAGTTCTTC	CASTSGGADEQFF
TRBV11-1	NA	TRBD2	TRBJ2-7	TGTGCCAGCAGACAGACCGCCCTGGGGGGGTACGAGCAGTACTTC	CASRQTALGGYEQYF
TRBV2	NA	NA	TRBJ2-7	TGTGCCAGCAGTCATAGCGACACCTTCTCCTACGAGCAGTACTTC	CASSHSDTFSYEQYF
TRBV7-2	NA	TRBD1	TRBJ1-2	TGTGCCAGCAGCGTTGCAGGGGGCGTAGTAAATGGCTACACCTTC	CASSVAGGVVNGYTF
TRBV19	few	TRBD1	TRBJ2-7	TGTGCCAGTAGGGGACAGGGAGACGAGCAGTACTTC	CASRGQGDEQYF
TRBV18	once	TRBD2	TRBJ2-2	TGTGCCAGCTCCCCTAGCGGCCGTACGAACACCGGGGAGCTGTTTTTT	CASSPSGRTNTGELFF
TRBV5-1	NA	NA	TRBJ2-5	TGCGCCAGCAGCTTGGTAGGGAGAGAGACCCAGTACTTC	CASSLVGRETQYF
TRBV6-6	NA	NA	TRBJ2-7	TGTGCCAGCATGGGCAGCTCCTACGAGCAGTACTTC	CASMGSSYEQYF
TRBV7-2	NA	TRBD1	TRBJ2-1	TGTGCCAGCAGCGGCCGTTGGGACAGGGTCTCCAATGAGCAGTTCTTC	CASSGRWDRVSNEQFF
TRBV15	medium-sized	NA	TRBJ2-3	TGTGCCACCAGCACCGATCCGGGACGGGGAGGCGATACGCAGTATTTT	CATSTDPGRGGDTQYF
TRBV25-1	NA	TRBD1	TRBJ2-7	TGTGCCAGCACCGGACAGGGGGCCAACTACGAGCAGTACTTC	CASTGQGANYEQYF
TRBV7-9	NA	TRBD1	TRBJ1-1	TGTGCCAGCAGCTTCCCTGTAGGACAGGAAGGGACTGAAGCTTTCTTT	CASSFPVGQEGTEAFF
TRBV4-2	NA	TRBD1	TRBJ1-2	TGTGCCAGCAGCCTTCGGGACAGGGAGAACTATGGCTACACCTTC	CASSLRDRENYGYTF
TRBV18	NA	TRBD1	TRBJ2-7	TGTGCCAGCTCAGAGGACAGGTCGCGGGCCTACGAGCAGTACTTC	CASSEDRSRAYEQYF
TRBV7-3	NA	TRBD2	TRBJ2-3	TGTGCCAGCAGCCGACTAGCGGGAGGGCCAGATACGCAGTATTTT	CASSRLAGGPDTQYF
TRBV7-8	NA	TRBD1	TRBJ1-6	TGTGCCAGCAGCCAAGACAGGGCTAATTCACCCCTCCACTTT	CASSQDRANSPLHF
TRBV27	once	NA	TRBJ1-1	TGTGCCAGCAGTTTATCGGGGGGGGCCAACACTGAAGCTTTCTTT	CASSLSGGANTEAFF
TRBV7-9	NA	NA	TRBJ1-2	TGTGCCAGCAGCTTACACGGAGACTATGGCTACACCTTC	CASSLHGDYGYTF
TRBV5-4	NA	TRBD1	TRBJ2-7	TGTGCCAGCAGCTGGGACAGGGCGGTCGAGCAGTACTTC	CASSWDRAVEQYF
TRBV6-6	NA	NA	TRBJ2-3	TGTGCCAGCAGTTCTCTCCTCACCCCGCGGGATACGCAGTATTTT	CASSSLLTPRDTQYF
TRBV7-9	few	TRBD2	TRBJ2-7	TGTGCCAGCAGCTTAGGGGAGGGTTTCTACGAGCAGTACTTC	CASSLGEGFYEQYF
TRBV6-1	NA	NA	TRBJ1-2	TGTGCCAGCAGTGTCCGTCCGGGAACCGACTATGGCTACACCTTC	CASSVRPGTDYGYTF
TRBV2	NA	NA	TRBJ1-2	TGTGCCAGATGGGGGCGGACTTCCTCGAACTATGGCTACACCTTC	CARWGRTSSNYGYTF
TRBV29-1	NA	NA	TRBJ1-1	TGCAGCGTTGACCACGGCACTGAAGCTTTCTTT	CSVDHGTEAFF
TRBV5-1	NA	TRBD2	TRBJ2-1	TGCGCCAGCAGCTTGGGATTAACCGGGACTAGAAGGTCCTTTGAGCAGTTCTTC	CASSLGLTGTRRSFEQFF
TRBV27	NA	NA	TRBJ2-1	TGTGCCAGCATTTCTACTCCGAGCTCCTACAATGAGCAGTTCTTC	CASISTPSSYNEQFF